The rows below give T cell receptor beta chains drawn from one sample of a study of control samples from healthy donors and cancer patients. Sequencing was performed with immunoSEQ multiplex PCR; in TCRdb, only in-frame clones are kept and a portion is missing. The table shows about 170,000 clones, with 80% to 95% occurring only once. Sequences were obtained from blood. Receptors were obtained from a woman between 55 and 75 years old in good health. Each CDR3 is given with its conserved first and last residue. The D gene is left open where the match is weak. Only part of the rows carry a size: once, few, many, or a class if the clone is expanded.

D gene	V gene	J gene	clone size	CDR3 DNA	CDR3 protein
-	TRBV6-5	TRBJ1-1	-	TGTGCCAGCAGTATAGGGACTGGGCTTGAAGCTTTCTTT	CASSIGTGLEAFF
-	TRBV27	TRBJ2-5	-	TGTGCCAGCAGTTCCACTCCGGAGAAAGAGACCCAGTACTTC	CASSSTPEKETQYF
-	TRBV3-1/TRBV3-2	TRBJ1-1	-	TGTGCCAGCAGCCAAGAGGGTCAGGGTAACACTGAAGCTTTCTTT	CASSQEGQGNTEAFF
TRBD1	TRBV18	TRBJ1-4	-	TGTGCCAGCACGACTTCCGGGACAGGAGGTGAAAAACTGTTTTTT	CASTTSGTGGEKLFF
TRBD1	TRBV15	TRBJ1-5	-	TGTGCCACCAGCAGAGGCTCGGTGACAGGGGGCTACAATCAGCCCCAGCATTTT	CATSRGSVTGGYNQPQHF
-	TRBV6-5	TRBJ2-3	-	TGTGCCAGCAGTTCTGGGGGGCCCACAGATACGCAGTATTTT	CASSSGGPTDTQYF
TRBD2	TRBV6-5	TRBJ2-3	-	TGTGCCATCAGGACTAGCGGGGGGGCCGCAGATACGCAGTATTTT	CAIRTSGGAADTQYF
-	TRBV4-3	TRBJ1-2	-	TGCGCCAGCAGCCAAGAGTCCGCCCAGGTATCTAGGTATGGCTACACCTTC	CASSQESAQVSRYGYTF
-	TRBV7-8	TRBJ1-1	-	TGTGCCAGCAGCCAGAACTTGAACACTGAAGCTTTCTTT	CASSQNLNTEAFF
TRBD1	TRBV15	TRBJ1-5	-	TGTGCCACCAGCAGGGAGTCAGGGGGCGTTCAGCCCCAGCATTTT	CATSRESGGVQPQHF
TRBD2	TRBV3-1/TRBV3-2	TRBJ2-7	-	TGTGCCAGCAGCCCGCGCGGGGGTTACGAGCAGTACTTC	CASSPRGGYEQYF
-	TRBV12-5	TRBJ1-4	-	TGTGCTAGTGGTTTGGTACGAAAGGACAGAGATGAAAAACTGTTTTTT	CASGLVRKDRDEKLFF
-	TRBV14	TRBJ1-1	-	TGTGCCAGCAGCCTCCTAGGACGGTACACTGAAGCTTTCTTT	CASSLLGRYTEAFF
-	TRBV28	TRBJ1-2	-	TGTGCCAGCACTCTATTAAACCCGGGGAACTATGGCTACACCTTC	CASTLLNPGNYGYTF
-	TRBV12-5	TRBJ2-1	-	TGTGCTAGTGGGACCCTGGGACGACCGGATGAGCAGTTCTTC	CASGTLGRPDEQFF
TRBD2	TRBV10-3	TRBJ2-7	-	TGTGCCATCAGCCTCGGGGGGAACAGGAACTACGAGCAGTACTTC	CAISLGGNRNYEQYF
TRBD2	TRBV14	TRBJ2-7	-	TGTGCCAGCAGCCAAGATTGGCAGCGGGGGGGGCCGCGGGAGCAGTACTTC	CASSQDWQRGGPREQYF
-	TRBV6-2/TRBV6-3	TRBJ1-5	-	TGTGCCAGCAGCCGGGACGGCAATCAGCCCCAGCATTTT	CASSRDGNQPQHF
-	TRBV19	TRBJ1-2	-	TGTGCCAGTAGTATAGACGAGGGGCGGTGGTATGGCTACACCTTC	CASSIDEGRWYGYTF
-	TRBV5-1	TRBJ1-6	-	TGCGCCAGCAGCTTTAAGGGGGATAATTCACCCCTCCACTTT	CASSFKGDNSPLHF
TRBD1	TRBV2	TRBJ1-5	few	TGTGCCAGCAGTCGGGACAGGGGGGATCAGCCCCAGCATTTT	CASSRDRGDQPQHF
TRBD1	TRBV24-1	TRBJ1-1	-	TGTGCCACCAGTGAAACAGGGGGCACTGAAGCTTTCTTT	CATSETGGTEAFF
-	TRBV5-5	TRBJ2-7	-	TGTGCCAGCAGCTTGGCAACATCCTCCTCCTACGAGCAGTACTTC	CASSLATSSSYEQYF
-	TRBV7-2	TRBJ1-2	-	TGTGCCAGCAGCTCCGTTTGGCGGGGAGGGGGCTACACCTTC	CASSSVWRGGGYTF
-	TRBV6-2/TRBV6-3	TRBJ1-5	-	TGTGCCAGCAGTTACTCGGGTAGCAATCAGCCCCAGCATTTT	CASSYSGSNQPQHF
-	TRBV10-3	TRBJ1-1	-	TGTGCCATCAGTGGAATGACAGGAATGAACACTGAAGCTTTCTTT	CAISGMTGMNTEAFF
-	TRBV27	TRBJ2-7	once	TGTGCCAGTCCTACTGTACGGAACCCCTACGAGCAGTACTTC	CASPTVRNPYEQYF
-	TRBV4-3	TRBJ1-4	-	TGCGCCAGCAGCCAAGATCCGGGGTATGAAAAACTGTTTTTT	CASSQDPGYEKLFF
-	TRBV4-3	TRBJ2-3	-	TGCGCCAGCAGCCGGGTCGGGCGTGGATTCACAGATACGCAGTATTTT	CASSRVGRGFTDTQYF
-	TRBV6-6	TRBJ2-5	once	TGTGCCGGCAGTAGACCGTCGGGGACCCAGTACTTC	CAGSRPSGTQYF
-	TRBV25-1	TRBJ1-4	-	TGTGCCAGCAGTCCCTTAGGGCAGGGCCCGGCTAATGAAAAACTGTTTTTT	CASSPLGQGPANEKLFF
TRBD1	TRBV4-3	TRBJ2-6	-	TGCGCCAGCAGCGAACCGGGACAGAGTAACTCTGGGGCCAACGTCCTGACTTTC	CASSEPGQSNSGANVLTF
-	TRBV2	TRBJ2-3	-	TGTGCCAGCAGCTTATACGGACAGCTAGATACGCAGTATTTT	CASSLYGQLDTQYF
-	TRBV12-5	TRBJ1-3	-	TGTGCTAGTGGTTCATCGGGCTCTGGAAACACCATATATTTT	CASGSSGSGNTIYF
TRBD1	TRBV3-1/TRBV3-2	TRBJ1-2	-	TGTGCCAGCAGGCACCGAGACCGGGACAGTTATGGCTACACCTTC	CASRHRDRDSYGYTF
-	TRBV21-1	TRBJ2-7	-	TGTGCCAGCAGCAAAGGGCCCAGGGGTCTCGCCTACGAGCAGTACTTC	CASSKGPRGLAYEQYF
-	TRBV2	TRBJ1-1	-	TGTGCCAGCTGTAGGCTGAACACTGAAGCTTTCTTT	CASCRLNTEAFF
TRBD2	TRBV29-1	TRBJ2-1	-	TGCAGCGCGGAGGGACTAGCGGGGGACAATGAGCAGTTCTTC	CSAEGLAGDNEQFF
-	TRBV11-2	TRBJ2-1	-	TGTGCCAGCAGCTTACAGGGCTACAATGAGCAGTTCTTC	CASSLQGYNEQFF
TRBD1	TRBV19	TRBJ1-6	-	TGTGCCAGTAGTATCCCTCAGGGGGCGGATAATTCACCCCTCCACTTT	CASSIPQGADNSPLHF
TRBD1	TRBV19	TRBJ1-3	-	TGTGCCAGTAGTGCGACAGGGGCAGGAAACACCATATATTTT	CASSATGAGNTIYF
-	TRBV14	TRBJ2-7	-	TGTGCCAGCAGCCACCTCTTCGGGCAGGGCCCACTTTACGAGCAGTACTTC	CASSHLFGQGPLYEQYF
-	TRBV14	TRBJ2-2	-	TGTGCCAGCAGCAAAAAGCAAACCGGGGAGCTGTTTTTT	CASSKKQTGELFF
-	TRBV30	TRBJ2-1	few	TGTGCCTGGAGAGGGGACTCCTACAATGAGCAGTTCTTC	CAWRGDSYNEQFF
-	TRBV7-2	TRBJ2-5	-	TGTGCCAGCAGCTTAGTTGCAGCGGGTCAGACCCAGTACTTC	CASSLVAAGQTQYF
TRBD1	TRBV7-8	TRBJ1-1	few	TGTGCCAGCAGCTCTCAGACAGGGAAGACCTCCACTGAAGCTTTCTTT	CASSSQTGKTSTEAFF
-	TRBV24-1	TRBJ1-5	-	TGTGCCACCCCCGCTCCCCAGCATTTT	CATPAPQHF
TRBD2	TRBV19	TRBJ2-2	-	TGTGCCAGCGGACTAGCGGGATACACCGGGGAGCTGTTTTTT	CASGLAGYTGELFF
-	TRBV2	TRBJ2-2	-	TGTGCTACCAGCAGGACTTGGAACACCGGGGAGCTGTTTTTT	CATSRTWNTGELFF
TRBD2	TRBV11-2	TRBJ2-7	-	TGTGCCAGCAGCTCCCGGCGGGGGGGCGACGAGCAGTACTTC	CASSSRRGGDEQYF
-	TRBV6-6	TRBJ2-5	once	TGTGCCAGCAGTTACCCCGCAGGGGGGGTCTGGGAGACCCAGTACTTC	CASSYPAGGVWETQYF
TRBD2	TRBV3-1/TRBV3-2	TRBJ2-7	-	TGTGCCAGCAGCCAAGAATATGGCGGGAGCTCCTACGAGCAGTACTTC	CASSQEYGGSSYEQYF
-	TRBV25-1	TRBJ1-6	-	TGTGCCAGCAGTGAAGAGGGAACAGGGCGGTCACCCCTCCACTTT	CASSEEGTGRSPLHF
TRBD2	TRBV28	TRBJ2-3	-	TGTGCCAGCACTTGGACTAGCGGTACAGATACGCAGTATTTT	CASTWTSGTDTQYF
-	TRBV29-1	TRBJ1-1	-	TGCAGCAGTCGGACAGCGAACACTGAAGCTTTCTTT	CSSRTANTEAFF
-	TRBV7-2	TRBJ1-1	-	TGTGCCAGCAGCTTAGTTTTCGGGGCTGAAGCTTTCTTT	CASSLVFGAEAFF
TRBD1	TRBV18	TRBJ1-1	-	TGTGCCAGCTCACCACACAGGGGGCAGACTGAAGCTTTCTTT	CASSPHRGQTEAFF